Sequencing of this T cell receptor beta chain was carried out in a study of blood T cell repertoires in COVID-19. Overall study: T cells, B-cell-depleted T cells, or PBMCs supplied cDNA or gDNA.

The assay was immunoSEQ multiplex PCR, and TCRdb's table has in-frame clones only and misses some. This repertoire shows around 59,000 clones, 90% found once; its top ten account for around 1.5%. Comments on this clone: No DNA is shown, since the ends of the CDR3 on it are uncertain; the CDR3 is the one TCRdb lists.

The CDR3 comprises 15 residues, both ends counted. The germline V gene has CDR1 MNHEY and CDR2 SVGAGI. This receptor was identified in a man between 60 and 75 years old with acute or convalescent COVID-19. The genes are TRBV6-5 and TRBJ2-7; the tabulated D call, TRBD1, remains unverified against the DNA. Sequencing input: peripheral blood. CDR3 residues: CASILGQASSYEQYF.